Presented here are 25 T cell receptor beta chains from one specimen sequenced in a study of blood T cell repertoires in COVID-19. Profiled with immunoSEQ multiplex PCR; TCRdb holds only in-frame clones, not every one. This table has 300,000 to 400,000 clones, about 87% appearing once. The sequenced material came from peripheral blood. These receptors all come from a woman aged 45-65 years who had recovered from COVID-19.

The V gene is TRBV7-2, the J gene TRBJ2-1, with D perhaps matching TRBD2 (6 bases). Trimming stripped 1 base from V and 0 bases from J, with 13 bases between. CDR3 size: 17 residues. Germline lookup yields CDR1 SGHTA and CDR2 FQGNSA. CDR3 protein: CASSLVGGGSSYNEQFF. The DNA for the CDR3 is TGTGCCAGCAGCTTAGTGGGAGGCGGTAGCTCCTACAATGAGCAGTTCTTC.

CDR3 protein: CASSEDWADWLGGLYEQYF. CDR3 sequence (DNA): TGTGCCAGCAGTGAAGATTGGGCAGACTGGCTTGGGGGCCTCTACGAGCAGTACTTC. V gene TRBV2 combines with J gene TRBJ2-7; D is possibly TRBD1 (6 bases). The CDR3 length is 19 residues. Trimming removed 1 base from V and 3 bases from J, with 25 bases in between. CDR1 and CDR2 from the germline V gene are SNHLY and FYNNEI.

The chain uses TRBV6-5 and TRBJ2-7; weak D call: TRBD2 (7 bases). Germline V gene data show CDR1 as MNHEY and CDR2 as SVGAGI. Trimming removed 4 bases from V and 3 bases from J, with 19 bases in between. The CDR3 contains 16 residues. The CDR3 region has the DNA TGTGCCAGCAGTTTGGGTTTCGGGGGGCCGTTCTACGAGCAGTACTTC. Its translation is CASSLGFGGPFYEQYF.

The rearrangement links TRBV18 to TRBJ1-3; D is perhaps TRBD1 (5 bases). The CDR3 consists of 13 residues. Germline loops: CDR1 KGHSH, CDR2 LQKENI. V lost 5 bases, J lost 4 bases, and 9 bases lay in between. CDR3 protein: CASSSGVGNTIYF. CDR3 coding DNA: TGTGCCAGCTCATCGGGGGTCGGAAACACCATATATTTT.

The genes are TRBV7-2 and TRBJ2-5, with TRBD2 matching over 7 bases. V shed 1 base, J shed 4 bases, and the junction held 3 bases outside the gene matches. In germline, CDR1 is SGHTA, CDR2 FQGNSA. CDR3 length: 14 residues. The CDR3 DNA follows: TGTGCCAGCAGCTTAGACGGGGGGTCAGAGACCCAGTACTTC. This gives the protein CASSLDGGSETQYF.

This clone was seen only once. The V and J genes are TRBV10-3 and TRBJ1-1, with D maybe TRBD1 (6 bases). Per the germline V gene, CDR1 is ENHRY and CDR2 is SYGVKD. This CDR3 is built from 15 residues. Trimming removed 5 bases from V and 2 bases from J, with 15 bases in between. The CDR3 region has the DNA TGTGCCATCAGTCCTAGGACAGAAACTAACACTGAAGCTTTCTTT. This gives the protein CAISPRTETNTEAFF.

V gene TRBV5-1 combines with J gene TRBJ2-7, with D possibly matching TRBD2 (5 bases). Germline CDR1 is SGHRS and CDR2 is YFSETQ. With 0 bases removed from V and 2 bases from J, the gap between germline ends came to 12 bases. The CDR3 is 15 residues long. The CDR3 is CASSLDRAGPYEQYF. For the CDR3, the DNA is TGCGCCAGCAGCTTGGACCGGGCGGGTCCCTACGAGCAGTACTTC.

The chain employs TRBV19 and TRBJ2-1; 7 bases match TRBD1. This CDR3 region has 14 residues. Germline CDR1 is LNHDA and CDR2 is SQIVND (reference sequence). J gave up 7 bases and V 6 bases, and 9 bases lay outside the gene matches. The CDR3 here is CASSQGQRVNEQFF. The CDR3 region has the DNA TGTGCCAGTAGCCAGGGACAGAGAGTTAATGAGCAGTTCTTC.

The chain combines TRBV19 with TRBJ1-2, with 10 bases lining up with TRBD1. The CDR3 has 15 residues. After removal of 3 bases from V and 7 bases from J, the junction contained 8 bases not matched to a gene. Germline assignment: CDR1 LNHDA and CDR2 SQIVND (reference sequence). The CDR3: CASSISGTGVFGYTF. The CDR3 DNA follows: TGTGCCAGTAGTATCTCCGGGACAGGGGTGTTTGGCTACACCTTC.

Here the CDR3 reads CASSLWSVSDYGYTF. The CDR3 DNA is TGTGCCAGCAGCTTGTGGTCGGTATCTGACTATGGCTACACCTTC. The chain carries TRBV5-4 and TRBJ1-2; no definite D call. CDR3 size: 15 residues. V shed 1 base and J shed 3 bases, with 13 bases lying between them. Germline V gene sequence: CDR1 SGHNT, CDR2 YYREEE (reference sequence).

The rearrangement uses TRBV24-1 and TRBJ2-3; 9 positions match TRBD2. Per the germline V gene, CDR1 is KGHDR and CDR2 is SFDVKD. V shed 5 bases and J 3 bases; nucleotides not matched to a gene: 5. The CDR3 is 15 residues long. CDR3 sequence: CATSGRGGRTDTQYF. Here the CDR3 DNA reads TGTGCCACCAGTGGGCGGGGGGGTAGGACAGATACGCAGTATTTT.

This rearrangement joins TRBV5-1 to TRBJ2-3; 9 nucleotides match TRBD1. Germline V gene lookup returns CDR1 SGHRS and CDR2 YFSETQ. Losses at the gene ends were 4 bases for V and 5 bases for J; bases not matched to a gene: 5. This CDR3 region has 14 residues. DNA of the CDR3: TGCGCCAGCAGCCCTACAGGGGGCGGAGATACGCAGTATTTT. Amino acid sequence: CASSPTGGGDTQYF.

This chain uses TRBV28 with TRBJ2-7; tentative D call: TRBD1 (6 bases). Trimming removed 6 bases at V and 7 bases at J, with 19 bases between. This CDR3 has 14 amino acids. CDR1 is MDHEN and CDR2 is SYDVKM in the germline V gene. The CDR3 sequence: CASRPGQNAWEQYF. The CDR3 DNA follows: TGTGCCAGCAGACCTGGACAGAACGCCTGGGAGCAGTACTTC.

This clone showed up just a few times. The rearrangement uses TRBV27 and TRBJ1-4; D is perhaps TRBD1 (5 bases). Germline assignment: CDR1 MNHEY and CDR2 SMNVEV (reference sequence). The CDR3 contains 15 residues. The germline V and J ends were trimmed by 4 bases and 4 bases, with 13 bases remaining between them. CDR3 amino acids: CASSSTGLSNEKLFF. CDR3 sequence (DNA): TGTGCCAGCAGTTCCACGGGACTGAGTAATGAAAAACTGTTTTTT.

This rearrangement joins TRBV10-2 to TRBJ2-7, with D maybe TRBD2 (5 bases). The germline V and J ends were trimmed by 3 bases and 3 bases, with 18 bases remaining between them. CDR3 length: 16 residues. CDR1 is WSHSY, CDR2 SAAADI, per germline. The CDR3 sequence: CASSDPGNYDFYEQYF. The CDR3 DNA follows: TGCGCCAGCAGTGACCCCGGGAACTACGACTTCTACGAGCAGTACTTC.

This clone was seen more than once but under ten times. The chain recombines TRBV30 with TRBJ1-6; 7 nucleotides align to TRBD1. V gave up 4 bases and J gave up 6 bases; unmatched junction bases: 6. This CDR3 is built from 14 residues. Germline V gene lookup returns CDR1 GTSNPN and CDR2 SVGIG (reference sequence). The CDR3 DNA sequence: TGTGCCTGGATGACCGGGACAGTTAATTCACCCCTCCACTTT. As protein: CAWMTGTVNSPLHF. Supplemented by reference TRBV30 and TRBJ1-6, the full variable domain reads SQTIHQWPATLVQPVGSPLSLECTVEGTSNPNLYWYRQAAGRGLQLLFYSVGIGQISSEVPQNLSASRPQDRQFILSSKKLLLSDSGFYLCAWMTGTVNSPLHFGNGTRLTVT.

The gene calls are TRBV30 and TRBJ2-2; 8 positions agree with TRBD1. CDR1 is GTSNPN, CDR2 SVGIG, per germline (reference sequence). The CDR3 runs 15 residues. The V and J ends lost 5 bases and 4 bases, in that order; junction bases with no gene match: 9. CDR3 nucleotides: TGTGCCTGGGGTCGGGACAGGTCGACCACCGGGGAGCTGTTTTTT. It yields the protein CAWGRDRSTTGELFF.

Here the CDR3 DNA reads TGTGCCAGCAGTTTGGGCAGGGCATATGGCTACACCTTC. As protein: CASSLGRAYGYTF. This rearrangement joins TRBV27 to TRBJ1-2; D perhaps matches TRBD1 (5 bases). The length of the CDR3 is 13 residues. The ends were cut back, 3 bases at V and 5 bases at J, with 10 bases in the middle. Germline loops: CDR1 MNHEY, CDR2 SMNVEV (reference sequence).

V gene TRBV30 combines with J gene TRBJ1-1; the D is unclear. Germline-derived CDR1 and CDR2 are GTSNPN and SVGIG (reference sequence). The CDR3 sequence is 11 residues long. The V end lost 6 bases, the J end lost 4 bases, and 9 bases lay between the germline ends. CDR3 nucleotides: TGTGCCTGTTGTGGAGTCACTGAAGCTTTCTTT. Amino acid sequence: CACCGVTEAFF.

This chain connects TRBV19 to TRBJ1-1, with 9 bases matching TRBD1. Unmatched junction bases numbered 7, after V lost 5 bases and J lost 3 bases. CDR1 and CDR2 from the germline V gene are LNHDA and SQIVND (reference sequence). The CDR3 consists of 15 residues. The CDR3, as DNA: TGTGCCAGTAGTGCCGACAGGGGGGTCGACACTGAAGCTTTCTTT. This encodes CASSADRGVDTEAFF.

CDR3 coding DNA: TGTGCCAGCAGCTCCCGGCAGGGGTTATATCAGCCCCAGCATTTT. It yields the protein CASSSRQGLYQPQHF. V gene TRBV5-6 combines with J gene TRBJ1-5; D is possibly TRBD1 (6 bases). The V end was cut by 3 bases, the J end by 5 bases, with 15 bases between. Looked up from germline, CDR1 is SGHDT and CDR2 is YYEEEE. The CDR3 spans 15 residues.

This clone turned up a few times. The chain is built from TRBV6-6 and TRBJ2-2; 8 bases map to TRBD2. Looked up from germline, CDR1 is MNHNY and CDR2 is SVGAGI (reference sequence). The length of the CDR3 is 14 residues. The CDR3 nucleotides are TGTGCGGGGCATAGAAGCGGGAGTACCGGGGAGCTGTTTTTT. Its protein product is CAGHRSGSTGELFF.

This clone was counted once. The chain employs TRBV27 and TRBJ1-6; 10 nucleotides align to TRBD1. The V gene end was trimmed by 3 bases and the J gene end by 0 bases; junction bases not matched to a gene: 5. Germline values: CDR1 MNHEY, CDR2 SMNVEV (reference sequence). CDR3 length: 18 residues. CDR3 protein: CASSFRGQGSSYNSPLHF. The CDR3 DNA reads TGTGCCAGCAGTTTTCGGGGACAGGGGAGCTCCTATAATTCACCCCTCCACTTT.

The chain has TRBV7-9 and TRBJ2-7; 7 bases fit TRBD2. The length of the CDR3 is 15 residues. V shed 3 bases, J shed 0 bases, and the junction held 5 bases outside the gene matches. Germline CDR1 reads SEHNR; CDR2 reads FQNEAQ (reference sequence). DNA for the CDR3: TGTGCCAGCAGCTTCTCTAGCGGTCCCTCCTACGAGCAGTACTTC. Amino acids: CASSFSSGPSYEQYF.

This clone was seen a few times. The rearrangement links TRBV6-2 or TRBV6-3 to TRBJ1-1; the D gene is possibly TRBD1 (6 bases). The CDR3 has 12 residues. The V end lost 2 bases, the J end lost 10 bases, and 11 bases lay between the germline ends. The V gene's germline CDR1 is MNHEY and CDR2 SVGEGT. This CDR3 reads CASSYETGRAFF. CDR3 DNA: TGTGCCAGCAGTTACGAGACAGGACGAGCTTTCTTT.